A single sample is the source of the 17 T cell receptor beta chains below, sequenced in a study of spatial heterogeneity in lung cancer. Time point of the sample: sample taken at primary tumor resection. Unsorted tumor, nontumor lung tissue or cryopreserved PBMC supplied the whole RNA. TCRdb passed the 5' RACE reads through MiXCR, listing each CDR3 protein once. The table shows about 85,000 distinct CDR3 sequences, with roughly a fifth occurring only once. Source: PBMCs, taken at surgery. These receptor sequences come from a male donor with early-stage non-small cell lung cancer.

The chain uses TRBV12-3 or TRBV12-4 and TRBJ1-1, with unresolved D. The CDR3 covers 13 residues. Trimming shortened V by 0 bases and J by 7 bases, and 9 bases separated the two germline ends. This chain's CDR3 is CASSLAGVGEAFF. The CDR3 bases are TGTGCCAGCAGTTTAGCTGGGGTGGGTGAAGCTTTCTTT.

The chain joins TRBV3-1 to TRBJ2-1; D is unresolved. The CDR3 length is 12 residues. The germline CDR1 and CDR2 sequences are LGHDT and YNNKEL (reference sequence). Trimming cost V 0 bases and J 8 bases, with 5 bases left between them. The CDR3 coding sequence is TGTGCCAGCAGCCAAGACTCGGATGAGCAGTTCTTC. Translating gives CASSQDSDEQFF.

V usage is TRBV3-1 and J usage is TRBJ1-2; D unclear. Germline CDR1 LGHDT, CDR2 YNNKEL (reference sequence). CDR3 size: 12 residues. V dropped 3 bases and J dropped 8 bases, with 10 bases sitting between them. The CDR3, as DNA: TGTGCCAGCAGCCACCAGGACGGAGGCTACACCTTC. Translated, it gives CASSHQDGGYTF.

This clonotype was seen ten or more times. The J gene is TRBJ1-6, the V gene TRBV11-2; D is ambiguous. From germline, CDR1 is SGHAT and CDR2 FQNNGV. The CDR3 is 12 residues long. V lost 4 bases and J 8 bases, leaving 6 bases between the germline ends. CDR3: CASSYSDSPLHF. CDR3 nucleotide sequence: TGTGCCAGCAGCTACAGCGATTCACCCCTCCACTTT.

The genes are TRBV29-1 and TRBJ2-2; 8 nucleotides agree with TRBD1. The CDR3 extends over 13 amino acids. With 6 bases clipped from V and 6 bases from J, the junction kept 6 bases outside the gene matches. CDR1 and CDR2 from the germline V gene are SQVTM and ANQGSEA. The CDR3 DNA follows: TGCAGCGTGAGGGGACAGGAGGCCGGGGAGCTGTTTTTT. This sequence encodes CSVRGQEAGELFF.

This clonotype came up a few times. The genes are TRBV2 and TRBJ1-5; D unclear. CDR3 length: 12 amino acids. V lost 5 bases and J 4 bases, leaving 6 bases between the germline ends. Germline-derived CDR1 and CDR2 are SNHLY and FYNNEI. The DNA for the CDR3 is TGTGCCAGCAGTAGGCAGAATCAGCCCCAGCATTTT. Encoded protein: CASSRQNQPQHF.

A few counts support this clonotype. V and J are TRBV18 and TRBJ1-3, with D unclear. V gave up 1 base and J gave up 0 bases, with 7 bases separating them. There are 15 residues in the CDR3. The germline V gene has CDR1 KGHSH and CDR2 LQKENI. Written as DNA, the CDR3 is TGTGCCAGCTCACCACGTGGGATCTCTGGAAACACCATATATTTT. It is translated as CASSPRGISGNTIYF.

This clonotype came up a few times. The CDR3 coding sequence is TGTGCCAGCACCCTTAGCGGGAGGGCCTACAATGAGCAGTTCTTC. This encodes CASTLSGRAYNEQFF. The chain carries TRBV5-6 and TRBJ2-1; TRBD2 aligns across 11 bases. The length of the CDR3 is 15 residues. V lost 6 bases, J lost 2 bases, and 4 bases stayed unmatched. Germline values: CDR1 SGHDT, CDR2 YYEEEE.

V usage is TRBV7-2 and J usage is TRBJ2-5, with 8 nucleotides matching TRBD2. Trimming took 5 bases from V and 5 from J; bases not matched to a gene: 10. CDR3 size: 15 residues. The germline V gene has CDR1 SGHTA and CDR2 FQGNSA. CDR3 region: CASSLNGGAQETQYF. The CDR3 bases are TGTGCCAGCAGCCTAAACGGGGGGGCCCAGGAGACCCAGTACTTC.

There are many counts of this clonotype. This rearrangement joins TRBV27 to TRBJ2-7; possibly TRBD1 or TRBD2 for D (5 bases each). The CDR3 sequence is 13 residues long. V was trimmed by 8 bases and J by 4 bases, leaving 15 bases between them. From germline, CDR1 is MNHEY and CDR2 SMNVEV (reference sequence). The CDR3 nucleotides read TGTGCCAGCTCTAGGGACCGAAAGTACGAGCAGTACTTC. Protein: CASSRDRKYEQYF.

The genes are TRBV7-9 and TRBJ2-7, with a tentative D call TRBD2 (6 bases). The CDR3 contains 19 residues. Germline V CDR1 and CDR2: SEHNR, FQNEAQ (reference sequence). Trimming took 5 bases from V and 0 from J, leaving 26 bases between them. The CDR3 sequence is CASSQTMGSRGIVSYEQYF. CDR3 DNA sequence: TGTGCCAGCAGCCAGACTATGGGTTCGCGGGGAATCGTCTCCTACGAGCAGTACTTC.

The chain carries TRBV20-1 and TRBJ2-5; the match to TRBD2 covers 8 bases. Germline-derived CDR1 and CDR2 are DFQATT and SNEGSKA (reference sequence). CDR3 size: 14 residues. V lost 5 bases to trimming and J lost 5 bases; unmatched junction nucleotides: 10. Here the CDR3 DNA reads TGCAGTGCTGGAGCGGGAGATGCGTCGGAGACCCAGTACTTC. Protein: CSAGAGDASETQYF.

This rearrangement joins TRBV28 to TRBJ2-3; D possibly uses TRBD1 or TRBD2 (7 bases each). From germline, CDR1 is MDHEN and CDR2 SYDVKM. V lost 6 bases and J 8 bases, leaving 18 bases between the germline ends. This CDR3 has 14 residues. The DNA of the CDR3 is TGTGCCAGCAGCTCCCTAGCAGGGGGGGGTACGCAGTATTTT. This encodes CASSSLAGGGTQYF.

This clonotype showed up just a few times. The chain joins TRBV6-6 to TRBJ2-1; the match to TRBD2 covers 7 bases. V lost 7 bases to trimming and J lost 2 bases; unmatched junction nucleotides: 5. Germline V gives CDR1 MNHNY, CDR2 SVGAGI (reference sequence). This CDR3 has 14 amino acids. For the CDR3, the DNA is TGTGCCAGCACCGAAGCGGGAACCTACAATGAGCAGTTCTTC. Translation: CASTEAGTYNEQFF.

This clonotype was recorded a few times. The rearrangement joins TRBV9 to TRBJ1-2, with 9 bases fitting TRBD1. V lost 4 bases and J lost 4; bases outside the gene matches: 2. The CDR3 spans 13 residues. Germline V lookup: CDR1 SGDLS, CDR2 YYNGEE. As DNA, the CDR3 is TGTGCCAGCAGCCAGACAGGGGGCTATGGCTACACCTTC. Protein sequence: CASSQTGGYGYTF.

This clonotype was seen only a few times. This chain links TRBV7-3 with TRBJ1-3; D gene uncertain. CDR1 and CDR2 (germline): SGHTA, FQGTGA. Trimming took off 0 bases at V and 4 bases at J, with 4 bases between the two ends. CDR3 size: 13 residues. CDR3: CASSLTVGNTIYF. The CDR3 region has the DNA TGTGCCAGCAGCTTAACGGTCGGAAACACCATATATTTT.

This rearrangement joins TRBV5-1 to TRBJ2-5; possibly TRBD1 for D (6 bases). Germline lookup yields CDR1 SGHRS and CDR2 YFSETQ. V was shortened by 3 bases and J by 2 bases, with 14 bases between the two germline ends. There are 15 residues in the CDR3. The CDR3 DNA is TGCGCCAGCAGCTCTGGACAGATCCTGCAAGAGACCCAGTACTTC. It is translated as CASSSGQILQETQYF. Variable domain in full (rest from reference TRBV5-1 and TRBJ2-5): KAGVTQTPRYLIKTRGQQVTLSCSPISGHRSVSWYQQTPGQGLQFLFEYFSETQRNKGNFPGRFSGRQFSNSRSEMNVSTLELGDSALYLCASSSGQILQETQYFGPGTRLLVL.